This T cell receptor beta chain was retrieved from a study of immune cell composition in non-small cell lung cancer. Study summary: Histologic subtype was mainly adenocarcinoma or squamous cell carcinoma.

By share, this clone counts as large. Its target is not known. General observations from the study: Overall clonality, unlike maximal tumour-associated clone frequency, did not predict TIL reactivity. Tumour-reactive clones were not shown to match dominant in vivo tumour clones. Lung squamous cell carcinoma tumours had significantly higher top 10 clone scores and productive clonality than lung adenocarcinoma.

Data came from immunoSEQ multiplex PCR; TCRdb stores just in-frame clones and leaves some out. The data contain 6,000 to 8,500 clones, 68% of them singletons. V was clipped by 3 bases and J by 6 bases, with 15 bases between them. Germline assignment: CDR1 LNHDA and CDR2 SQIVND (reference sequence). This CDR3 is 15 amino acids long. J is TRBJ2-1 and V is TRBV19; weak D call: TRBD2 (5 bases). The TCR originated in a human donor with non-small cell lung cancer. Specimen: lung tumor tissue. The CDR3 sequence: CASSIAQASSNEQFF. The CDR3 DNA reads as TGTGCCAGTAGTATCGCCCAGGCTAGCAGCAATGAGCAGTTCTTC.